These 28 T cell receptor beta chains were all obtained from the same sample, sequenced in a study of blood T cell repertoires in COVID-19. Clones were read by immunoSEQ multiplex PCR, and TCRdb kept only the in-frame ones, dropping some. The sample consists of about 300,000 clones, 89% of them appearing once. The material sequenced was peripheral blood. All receptors derive from a woman under 40 with COVID-19, enrolled during active disease.

The gene calls are TRBV6-5 and TRBJ1-2, with unresolved D. V was cut by 0 bases and J by 2 bases, with 10 bases left in between. This CDR3 is built from 15 residues. Germline-derived CDR1 and CDR2 are MNHEY and SVGAGI. CDR3 protein: CASSYSSGRNYGYTF. The CDR3 DNA reads TGTGCCAGCAGTTACTCTTCCGGTAGAAACTATGGCTACACCTTC.

The rearrangement uses TRBV19 and TRBJ1-2, with a tentative D call TRBD1 (6 bases). The germline V and J ends were trimmed by 9 bases and 6 bases, with 20 bases remaining between them. From germline, CDR1 is LNHDA and CDR2 SQIVND (reference sequence). CDR3 length: 14 residues. The DNA for the CDR3 is TGTGCCAGACAACCCAGGGGCAGGGGACATGGCTACACCTTC. This codes for CARQPRGRGHGYTF.

This CDR3 is CASSLMREGGRGYTF. CDR3 in DNA: TGTGCCAGCAGCTTGATGAGGGAAGGGGGTCGGGGCTACACCTTC. The chain recombines TRBV7-2 with TRBJ1-2; perhaps TRBD1 as D (6 bases). CDR1 is SGHTA and CDR2 is FQGNSA in the germline V gene. The ends were cut back, 3 bases at V and 8 bases at J, with 19 bases in the middle. The CDR3 runs to 15 residues. The full variable domain, rest sourced from reference TRBV7-2 and TRBJ1-2, is GAGVSQSPSNKVTEKGKDVELRCDPISGHTALYWYRQSLGQGLEFLIYFQGNSAPDKSGLPSDRFSAERTGGSVSTLTIQRTQQEDSAVYLCASSLMREGGRGYTFGSGTRLTVV.

As concerns this clone: Other DNA sequences within the sample encode an identical CDR3. The rearrangement uses TRBV9 and TRBJ2-5; 12 nucleotides align to TRBD2. Trimming removed 2 bases from V and 1 base from J; junction bases left unmatched: 3. The CDR3 spans 16 residues. CDR1 is SGDLS and CDR2 is YYNGEE in the germline V gene. The CDR3 DNA reads TGTGCCAGCAGCGTCGGACTAGCGGGGTTCCAAGAGACCCAGTACTTC. Protein product: CASSVGLAGFQETQYF.

The gene calls are TRBV7-6 and TRBJ2-3; 8 bases map to TRBD2. V lost 2 bases and J lost 2; bases outside the gene matches: 6. This CDR3 region has 16 residues. CDR1 and CDR2 (germline): SGHVS, FNYEAQ. The CDR3 region has the DNA TGTGCCAGCAGCTTAAGGCTAGCGGGCTACACAGATACGCAGTATTTT. Amino acid sequence: CASSLRLAGYTDTQYF.

The gene calls are TRBV6-5 and TRBJ2-5, with D tentatively TRBD2 (5 bases). From germline, CDR1 is MNHEY and CDR2 SVGAGI. V was shortened by 2 bases and J by 1 base, with 8 bases between the two germline ends. There are 14 residues in the CDR3. The CDR3 DNA reads as TGTGCCAGCAGTTACCCAGGACTCCAAGAGACCCAGTACTTC. As protein: CASSYPGLQETQYF.

The rearrangement joins TRBV5-6 to TRBJ2-7; D may be TRBD1 (6 bases). From germline, CDR1 is SGHDT and CDR2 YYEEEE. With 0 bases removed from V and 3 bases from J, the gap between germline ends came to 10 bases. This CDR3 contains 14 residues. The CDR3: CASSLEDSLYEQYF. The CDR3 DNA reads as TGTGCCAGCAGCTTGGAGGACAGCCTCTACGAGCAGTACTTC.

The chain combines TRBV6-5 with TRBJ1-6, with D unresolved. The V end was cut by 0 bases, the J end by 7 bases, with 10 bases between. The length of the CDR3 is 15 residues. The germline CDR1 and CDR2 sequences are MNHEY and SVGAGI. CDR3 nucleotide sequence: TGTGCCAGCAGTTACTCGAATCAGAAAAATTCACCCCTCCACTTT. Translated: CASSYSNQKNSPLHF.

The CDR3 spells CASSPRTGGNTEAFF. CDR3 nucleotides: TGTGCCAGCTCACCGAGGACAGGGGGGAACACTGAAGCTTTCTTT. The chain employs TRBV18 and TRBJ1-1; 10 bases match TRBD1. This CDR3 spans 15 amino acids. CDR1 and CDR2 from the germline V gene are KGHSH and LQKENI. V was pared by 3 bases and J by 1 base, with 2 bases of the junction left unmatched.

The gene calls are TRBV11-3 and TRBJ2-7; 8 bases map to TRBD1. The V and J ends lost 1 base and 5 bases, in that order; junction bases with no gene match: 4. Germline V gene sequence: CDR1 SGHNT, CDR2 YENEEA. This CDR3 spans 14 amino acids. The DNA for the CDR3 is TGTGCCAGCAGCTTAGTGCAGGGGGCGGACGAGCAGTACTTC. Translated, it gives CASSLVQGADEQYF.

The chain joins TRBV12-5 to TRBJ2-5; D ambiguous. Trimming took off 5 bases at V and 2 bases at J, with 9 bases between the two ends. Looked up from germline, CDR1 is LGHNT and CDR2 is FRNRAP. CDR3 length equals 13 residues. The DNA of the CDR3 is TGTGCTAGTGGTATGCTAGAACAAGAGACCCAGTACTTC. Translation gives CASGMLEQETQYF.

The CDR3 coding sequence is TGTGCCAGCAGCAAAGCTCGGACAGGGCCTTCCTACAATGAGCAGTTCTTC. Encoded protein: CASSKARTGPSYNEQFF. This chain joins TRBV21-1 and TRBJ2-1; the tabulated D call, TRBD1, remains unverified against the DNA. TRBV21-1 is assigned pseudogene status. The CDR3 totals 17 residues.

V and J are TRBV3-1 (or the pseudogene TRBV3-2) and TRBJ2-5; no definite D call. The CDR3 sequence is 13 residues long. V lost 1 base and J lost 5, with 8 bases in between. The germline gives CDR1 LGHDT, CDR2 YNNKEL (reference sequence). The CDR3 loop reads CASSQAVSETQYF. The CDR3 DNA reads as TGTGCCAGCAGCCAAGCGGTAAGCGAGACCCAGTACTTC.

Here the CDR3 DNA reads TGTGCCAGCAGCGGACTCGGAGAAAAACTGTTTTTT. Protein product: CASSGLGEKLFF. This chain joins TRBV9 and TRBJ1-4; D ambiguous. This CDR3 is built from 12 residues. Per germline, CDR1 SGDLS and CDR2 YYNGEE. The ends were cut back, 3 bases at V and 8 bases at J, with 8 bases in the middle.

This chain uses TRBV5-1 with TRBJ1-2, with D unresolved. The CDR3 runs to 15 residues. V lost 4 bases and J lost 2, with 15 bases in between. CDR1 and CDR2 from the germline V gene are SGHRS and YFSETQ. The CDR3 DNA follows: TGCGCCAGCAGCCCTAGTTACTTTGGGAACTATGGCTACACCTTC. Its protein product is CASSPSYFGNYGYTF.

The chain combines TRBV10-3 with TRBJ1-1; 10 positions agree with TRBD1. The CDR3 runs to 13 residues. V shed 4 bases and J 5 bases; nucleotides not matched to a gene: 1. Per germline, CDR1 ENHRY and CDR2 SYGVKD. The CDR3: CAISGTGGTEAFF. Written as DNA, the CDR3 is TGTGCCATCAGTGGGACAGGGGGTACTGAAGCTTTCTTT.

V usage is TRBV5-1 and J usage is TRBJ1-4; 8 bases line up with TRBD1. The junction had 11 bases not matched to a gene; V was cut back by 3 bases and J by 7 bases. Germline V gene sequence: CDR1 SGHRS, CDR2 YFSETQ. The CDR3 covers 16 residues. The CDR3 loop reads CASSSRAGGEGEKLFF. CDR3 DNA sequence: TGCGCCAGCAGCTCGAGAGCAGGGGGCGAGGGTGAAAAACTGTTTTTT.

This rearrangement joins TRBV2 to TRBJ1-4, with D unresolved. Germline loops: CDR1 SNHLY, CDR2 FYNNEI. The CDR3 is 13 residues long. V lost 8 bases, J lost 7 bases, and 14 bases lay in between. The CDR3 loop is CASGIAGGEKLFF. CDR3 DNA: TGTGCCAGCGGAATTGCCGGCGGTGAAAAACTGTTTTTT.

The rearrangement links TRBV3-1 (or the pseudogene TRBV3-2) to TRBJ2-3, with TRBD2 identical over 7 bases. V was clipped by 7 bases and J by 2 bases; unmatched bases: 6. Germline CDR1 and CDR2: LGHDT and YNNKEL (reference sequence). The CDR3 has 14 residues. CDR3 protein: CASTLSGATDTQYF. As DNA, the CDR3 is TGTGCCAGCACCCTAAGCGGGGCCACAGATACGCAGTATTTT.

This chain joins TRBV19 and TRBJ2-7; the D gene is possibly TRBD1 (5 bases). The CDR3 runs to 13 residues. From germline, CDR1 is LNHDA and CDR2 SQIVND (reference sequence). The ends were cut back, 6 bases at V and 2 bases at J, with 11 bases in the middle. The CDR3 here is CASRDQGAYEQYF. CDR3 DNA sequence: TGTGCCAGTAGAGATCAAGGGGCCTACGAGCAGTACTTC.

The gene calls are TRBV29-1 and TRBJ1-2; D gene unclear. The V end lost 1 base, the J end lost 4 bases, and 13 bases lay between the germline ends. Germline V lookup: CDR1 SQVTM, CDR2 ANQGSEA. The CDR3 length is 14 residues. The CDR3, as DNA: TGCAGCGTTGAAGGTAACGGGTGGAGCTATGGCTACACCTTC. Its protein product is CSVEGNGWSYGYTF.

The chain recombines TRBV28 with TRBJ2-1; possibly TRBD2 for D (6 bases). CDR1 is MDHEN and CDR2 is SYDVKM in the germline V gene. The V gene lost 7 bases and the J gene lost 4 bases, with 20 bases spanning the gap. The CDR3 covers 16 residues. The CDR3 sequence is CASKTSGTGRYNEQFF. The CDR3 DNA sequence: TGTGCCAGCAAAACCTCCGGGACTGGAAGATACAATGAGCAGTTCTTC.

V gene TRBV4-1 combines with J gene TRBJ1-2; D not certain. Germline values: CDR1 MGHRA, CDR2 YSYEKL. V was cut by 2 bases and J by 3 bases, with 10 bases left in between. This CDR3 spans 14 amino acids. The CDR3 region has the DNA TGCGCCAGCAGCCAAATTATCTCCGACTATGGCTACACCTTC. This gives the protein CASSQIISDYGYTF.

The chain recombines TRBV7-9 with TRBJ2-1; tentatively, D is TRBD1 (8 bases). Trimming took 3 bases from V and 4 from J, leaving 13 bases between them. Germline assignment: CDR1 SEHNR and CDR2 FQNEAQ (reference sequence). This CDR3 comprises 15 residues. This chain's CDR3 is CASSFDRGLYNEQFF. CDR3 DNA sequence: TGTGCCAGCAGCTTCGACAGGGGACTATACAATGAGCAGTTCTTC.

The rearrangement uses TRBV11-3 and TRBJ2-1, with D perhaps TRBD1 (5 bases). V was shortened by 3 bases and J by 1 base, with 16 bases between the two germline ends. The CDR3 loop spans 17 amino acids. Looked up from germline, CDR1 is SGHNT and CDR2 is YENEEA. The CDR3 reads CASSFYQGIGSYNEQFF. In nucleotides, the CDR3 is TGTGCCAGCAGCTTTTATCAGGGAATAGGGTCCTACAATGAGCAGTTCTTC.

V is TRBV16 and J is TRBJ2-1; D is possibly TRBD2 (6 bases). Germline V gives CDR1 KGHSY, CDR2 FQNENV. The CDR3 consists of 13 residues. With 5 bases removed from V and 4 bases from J, the gap between germline ends came to 9 bases. CDR3 sequence: CASSWGVYNEQFF. CDR3 in DNA: TGTGCCAGCAGCTGGGGGGTGTACAATGAGCAGTTCTTC.

This rearrangement joins TRBV7-9 to TRBJ2-7, with D perhaps matching TRBD2 (5 bases). Trimming cost V 4 bases and J 1 base, with 8 bases left between them. CDR1 SEHNR and CDR2 FQNEAQ come from the germline V gene (reference sequence). The length of the CDR3 is 13 residues. The chain's CDR3 is CASSSPGSYEQYF. In DNA, the CDR3 is TGTGCCAGCAGCTCCCCGGGGTCCTACGAGCAGTACTTC.

A remark on this clone: Distinct nucleotide sequences in the sample also encode this CDR3. The chain links TRBV3-1 (or the pseudogene TRBV3-2) to TRBJ2-3; TRBD2 matches at 11 bases. The CDR3 contains 15 residues. V was clipped by 4 bases and J by 3 bases; unmatched bases: 3. Germline CDR1 is LGHDT and CDR2 is YNNKEL (reference sequence). The CDR3 region has the DNA TGTGCCAGCAGCCCTCTAGCGGGGGGTACAGATACGCAGTATTTT. Translating it yields CASSPLAGGTDTQYF.